These 6 T cell receptor beta chains were sequenced from one sample in a study of CD8 T cells in Susac syndrome. RNA amounts of roughly 0.45 to 1 ug underwent reverse transcription with random hexamers. TCRdb re-called the immunoSEQ multiplex PCR reads with MiXCR, one entry per CDR3 protein. The sample has tens of thousands of distinct CDR3 sequences, about 93% seen once; the top ten hold around 0.48%. What was sequenced was CD4+ T cells from PBMCs. The receptors derive from a human donor with Susac syndrome.

The chain couples TRBV7-2 to TRBJ1-5; tentative D call: TRBD1 (6 bases). V gave up 4 bases and J gave up 3 bases, with 16 bases separating them. The CDR3 length is 16 residues. In germline, CDR1 is SGHTA, CDR2 FQGNSA. In DNA, the CDR3 is TGTGCCAGCAGCTGGGGGGAAGGGGGTTTCAATCAGCCCCAGCATTTT. This translates into CASSWGEGGFNQPQHF.

This rearrangement joins TRBV30 to TRBJ2-2; the D gene could be TRBD1 or TRBD2 (6 bases each). Trimming pared 3 bases from V and 6 bases from J, leaving 8 bases between. The CDR3 sequence is 12 residues long. The germline gives CDR1 GTSNPN, CDR2 SVGIG (reference sequence). In DNA, the CDR3 is TGTGCCTGGAGGGAGGGGGCCGGGGAGCTGTTTTTT. Its protein product is CAWREGAGELFF.

The genes are TRBV6-5 and TRBJ2-5, with D tentatively TRBD1 (6 bases). Germline CDR1 is MNHEY and CDR2 is SVGAGI. The CDR3 sequence is 14 residues long. Trimming took 6 bases from V and 2 from J, leaving 13 bases between them. CDR3 sequence (DNA): TGTGCCAGCAGGCCTACAGGGAGACAAGAGACCCAGTACTTC. It is translated as CASRPTGRQETQYF.

This clonotype has just one count. This rearrangement joins TRBV7-2 to TRBJ2-7; weak D call: TRBD2 (6 bases). Germline CDR1 and CDR2: SGHTA and FQGNSA. This CDR3 region has 14 residues. V gave up 4 bases and J gave up 4 bases, with 14 bases separating them. CDR3 amino acids: CASSSSEKEYEQYF. CDR3 DNA: TGTGCCAGCAGCTCTAGCGAGAAGGAATACGAGCAGTACTTC.

V is TRBV9 and J is TRBJ1-1; D uncertain. Per germline, CDR1 SGDLS and CDR2 YYNGEE. CDR3 size: 15 residues. V lost 3 bases, J lost 3 bases, and 15 bases lay in between. CDR3 nucleotide sequence: TGTGCCAGCAGCGCCCGGGATTCTGACGACACTGAAGCTTTCTTT. It translates to CASSARDSDDTEAFF.

This rearrangement joins TRBV15 to TRBJ1-2; D remains unclear. With 0 bases removed from V and 4 bases from J, the gap between germline ends came to 9 bases. CDR1 LNHNV and CDR2 YYDKDF come from the germline V gene (reference sequence). This CDR3 comprises 14 residues. CDR3 sequence: CATSRDQVSYGYTF. The CDR3 coding sequence is TGTGCCACCAGCAGAGATCAAGTCTCCTATGGCTACACCTTC.